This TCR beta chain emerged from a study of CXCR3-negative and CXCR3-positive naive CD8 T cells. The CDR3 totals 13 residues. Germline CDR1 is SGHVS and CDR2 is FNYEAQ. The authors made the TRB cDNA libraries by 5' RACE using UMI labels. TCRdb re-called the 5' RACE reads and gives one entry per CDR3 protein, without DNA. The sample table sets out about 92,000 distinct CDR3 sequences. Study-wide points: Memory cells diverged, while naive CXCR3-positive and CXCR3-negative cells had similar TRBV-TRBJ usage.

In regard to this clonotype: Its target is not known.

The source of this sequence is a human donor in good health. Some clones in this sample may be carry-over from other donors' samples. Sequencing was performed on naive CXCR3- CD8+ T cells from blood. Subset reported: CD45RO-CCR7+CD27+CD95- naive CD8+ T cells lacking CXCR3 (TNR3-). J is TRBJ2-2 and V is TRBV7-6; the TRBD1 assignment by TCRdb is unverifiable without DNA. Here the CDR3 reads CASSRTGTGELFF.